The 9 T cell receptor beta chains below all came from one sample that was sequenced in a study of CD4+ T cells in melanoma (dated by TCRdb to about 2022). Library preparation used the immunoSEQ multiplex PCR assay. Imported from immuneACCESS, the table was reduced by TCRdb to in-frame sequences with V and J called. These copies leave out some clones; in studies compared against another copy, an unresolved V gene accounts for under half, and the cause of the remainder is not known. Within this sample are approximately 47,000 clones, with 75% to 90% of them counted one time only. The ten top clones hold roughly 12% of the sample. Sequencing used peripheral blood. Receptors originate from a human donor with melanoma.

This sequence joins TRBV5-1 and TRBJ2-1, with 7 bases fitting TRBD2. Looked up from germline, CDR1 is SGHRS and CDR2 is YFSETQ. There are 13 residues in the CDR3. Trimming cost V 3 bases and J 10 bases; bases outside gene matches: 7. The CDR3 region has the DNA TGCGCCAGCAGCTGGGGGGGGGAAGGAGAGCAGTTCTTC. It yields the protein CASSWGGEGEQFF.

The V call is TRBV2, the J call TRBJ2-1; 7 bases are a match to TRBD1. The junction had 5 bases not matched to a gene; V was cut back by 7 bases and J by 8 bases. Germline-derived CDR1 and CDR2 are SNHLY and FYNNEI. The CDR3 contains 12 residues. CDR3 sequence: CASTHRGDEQFF. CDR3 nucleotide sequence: TGTGCCAGCACCCACAGGGGCGATGAGCAGTTCTTC.

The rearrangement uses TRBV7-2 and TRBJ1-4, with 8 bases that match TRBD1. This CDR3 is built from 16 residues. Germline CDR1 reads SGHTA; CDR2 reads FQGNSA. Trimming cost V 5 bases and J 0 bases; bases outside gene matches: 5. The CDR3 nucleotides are TGTGCCAGCAGCGCGGGACAGGCGGCAACTAATGAAAAACTGTTTTTT. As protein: CASSAGQAATNEKLFF. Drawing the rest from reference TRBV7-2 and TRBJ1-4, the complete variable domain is GAGVSQSPSNKVTEKGKDVELRCDPISGHTALYWYRQSLGQGLEFLIYFQGNSAPDKSGLPSDRFSAERTGGSVSTLTIQRTQQEDSAVYLCASSAGQAATNEKLFFGSGTQLSVL.

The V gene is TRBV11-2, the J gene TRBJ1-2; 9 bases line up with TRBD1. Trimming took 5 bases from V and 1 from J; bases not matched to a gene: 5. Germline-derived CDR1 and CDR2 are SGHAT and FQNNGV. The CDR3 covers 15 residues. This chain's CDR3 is CASSQPDRGNYGYTF. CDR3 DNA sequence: TGTGCCAGCAGCCAGCCGGACAGGGGTAACTATGGCTACACCTTC.

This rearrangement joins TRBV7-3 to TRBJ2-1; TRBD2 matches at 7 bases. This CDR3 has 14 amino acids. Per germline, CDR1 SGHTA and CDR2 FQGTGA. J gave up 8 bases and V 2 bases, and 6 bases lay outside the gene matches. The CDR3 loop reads CASSLSGGLDEQFF. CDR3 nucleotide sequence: TGTGCCAGCAGCTTATCGGGGGGTTTGGATGAGCAGTTCTTC.

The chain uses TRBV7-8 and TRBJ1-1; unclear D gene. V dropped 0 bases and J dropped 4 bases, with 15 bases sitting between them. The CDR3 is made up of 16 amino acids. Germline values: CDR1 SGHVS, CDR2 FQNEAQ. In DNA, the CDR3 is TGTGCCAGCAGCTTAGCCCAGGCGCGGGATTTCACTGAAGCTTTCTTT. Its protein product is CASSLAQARDFTEAFF.

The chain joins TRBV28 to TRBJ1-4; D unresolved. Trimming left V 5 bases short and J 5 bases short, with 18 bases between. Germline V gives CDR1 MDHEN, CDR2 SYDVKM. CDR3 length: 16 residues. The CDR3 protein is CASSHRDSGGNEKLFF. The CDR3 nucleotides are TGTGCCAGCAGTCACCGAGATTCGGGAGGGAATGAAAAACTGTTTTTT.

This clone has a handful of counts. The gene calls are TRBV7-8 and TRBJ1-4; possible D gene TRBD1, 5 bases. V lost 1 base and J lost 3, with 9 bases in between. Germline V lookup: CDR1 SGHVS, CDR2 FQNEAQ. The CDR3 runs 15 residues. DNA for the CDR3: TGTGCCAGCAGCTTAGTAAGGGGCCCTAATGAAAAACTGTTTTTT. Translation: CASSLVRGPNEKLFF.

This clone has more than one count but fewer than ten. Here the CDR3 DNA reads TGTGCCAGTAGTATAGGGCCCACCGCGGGGGGCTACACCTTC. Its protein is CASSIGPTAGGYTF. V is TRBV19 and J is TRBJ1-2; D is uncertain. The CDR3 contains 14 residues. Germline V gives CDR1 LNHDA, CDR2 SQIVND (reference sequence). Trimming pared 1 base from V and 8 bases from J, leaving 14 bases between.